The 11 T cell receptor beta chains below were found in one sample sequenced in a study of blood T cell repertoires in COVID-19. Clones were read by immunoSEQ multiplex PCR, and TCRdb kept only the in-frame ones, dropping some. The profile shows about 46,000 clones, around 90% of them singletons. Sequencing used peripheral blood. These receptors were taken from a man between 50 and 59 years old with acute or convalescent COVID-19.

Regarding this clone: Other DNA variants within this sample encode the same CDR3. This chain joins TRBV3-1 (or the pseudogene TRBV3-2) and TRBJ1-1; D is unresolved. CDR3 size: 12 residues. Trimming shortened V by 2 bases and J by 2 bases, and 3 bases separated the two germline ends. Germline lookup yields CDR1 LGHDT and CDR2 YNNKEL (reference sequence). The CDR3 region is CASSQLNTEAFF. CDR3 DNA sequence: TGTGCCAGCAGCCAATTAAACACTGAAGCTTTCTTT.

The chain employs TRBV6-5 and TRBJ1-1; no clear D gene. Looked up from germline, CDR1 is MNHEY and CDR2 is SVGAGI. Between the trimmed V and J ends, which lost 5 bases and 5 bases, there was a span of 12 bases. This CDR3 has 13 residues. The CDR3 region has the DNA TGTGCCAGCAGTACGGGTAGTGGGACTGAAGCTTTCTTT. It specifies CASSTGSGTEAFF.

The rearrangement uses TRBV4-2 and TRBJ2-1, with TRBD2 matching 16 bases. Germline CDR1 is LGHNA and CDR2 is YNFKEQ. The CDR3 is made up of 17 amino acids. V was clipped by 0 bases and J by 7 bases; unmatched bases: 3. CDR3 in DNA: TGTGCCAGCAGCCAAGAGGGACTAGCGGGAGGGCCTAATGAGCAGTTCTTC. Amino acid sequence: CASSQEGLAGGPNEQFF.

This chain connects TRBV11-1 to TRBJ1-2; the match to TRBD1 covers 8 bases. The trim removed 1 base at V and 8 bases at J, leaving 3 bases unmatched. Germline loops: CDR1 SGHAT, CDR2 FQDESV (reference sequence). This CDR3 has 13 amino acids. The CDR3 protein is CASSLGTGSGYTF. Written as DNA, the CDR3 is TGTGCCAGCAGCTTAGGGACAGGGAGCGGCTACACCTTC.

The V gene is TRBV10-2, the J gene TRBJ1-2; 8 bases map to TRBD1. The CDR3 consists of 13 residues. Germline trimming cut 2 bases from V and 8 bases from J; bases unmatched to any gene: 4. The V gene's germline CDR1 is WSHSY and CDR2 SAAADI. CDR3 sequence (DNA): TGCGCCAGCAGTGAGACAGGGGGAGGCGGCTACACCTTC. Translated, it gives CASSETGGGGYTF.

The genes are TRBV10-1 and TRBJ2-1; TRBD1 is a possible D gene (6 bases). CDR1 is WNHNN, CDR2 SYGVQD, per germline (reference sequence). CDR3 length equals 13 residues. V shed 6 bases and J shed 5 bases, with 11 bases lying between them. The DNA for the CDR3 is TGCGCCAGCAGCCGTGGGGGCAACAATGAGCAGTTCTTC. This gives the protein CASSRGGNNEQFF.

DNA of the CDR3: TGTGCCACCAGTGAAGCCGGGACAGGGTCCTACGAGCAGTACTTC. Residues: CATSEAGTGSYEQYF. The chain links TRBV24-1 to TRBJ2-7, with TRBD1 identical over 9 bases. The CDR3 consists of 15 residues. Germline loops: CDR1 KGHDR, CDR2 SFDVKD. Trimming removed 4 bases from V and 1 base from J; junction bases left unmatched: 4.

In this sample, this clone turned up a few times. The chain links TRBV20-1 to TRBJ1-5; D gene uncertain. CDR1 is DFQATT and CDR2 is SNEGSKA in the germline V gene (reference sequence). The CDR3 spans 10 residues. The CDR3 coding sequence is TGCAGCCTTGACACTCAGCCCCAGCATTTT. Its translation: CSLDTQPQHF.

The chain links TRBV7-9 to TRBJ2-2; D perhaps matches TRBD1 (7 bases). The germline gives CDR1 SEHNR, CDR2 FQNEAQ (reference sequence). Trimming took 5 bases from V and 6 from J, leaving 22 bases between them. This CDR3 comprises 17 residues. The CDR3 region is CASSLQGGHGLAGELFF. The CDR3 bases are TGTGCCAGCAGCCTCCAGGGGGGACACGGGTTGGCCGGGGAGCTGTTTTTT.

The J gene is TRBJ1-5, the V gene TRBV28; the D gene is possibly TRBD1 (6 bases). Trimming stripped 7 bases from V and 2 bases from J, with 18 bases between. The V gene's germline CDR1 is MDHEN and CDR2 SYDVKM. The CDR3 totals 16 residues. This CDR3 is CASTATGKGGNQPQHF. CDR3 coding DNA: TGTGCCAGCACCGCTACAGGGAAAGGAGGCAATCAGCCCCAGCATTTT.

The J gene is TRBJ2-7, the V gene TRBV15, with TRBD1 matching 7 bases. The CDR3 spans 15 residues. J was trimmed by 7 bases and V by 5 bases; bases with no gene match: 14. Looked up from germline, CDR1 is LNHNV and CDR2 is YYDKDF (reference sequence). The CDR3 bases are TGTGCCACCAGCGCCCGACAGGGAAAAGGAGGAGAGCAGTACTTC. This encodes CATSARQGKGGEQYF. Drawing the rest from reference TRBV15 and TRBJ2-7, the complete variable domain is DAMVIQNPRYQVTQFGKPVTLSCSQTLNHNVMYWYQQKSSQAPKLLFHYYDKDFNNEADTPDNFQSRRPNTSFCFLDIRSPGLGDTAMYLCATSARQGKGGEQYFGPGTRLTVT.